Following are 29 T cell receptor beta chains from one sample sequenced in a study of blood T cell repertoires in COVID-19. Some clones are missing from TCRdb's copy, which holds only in-frame ones; the method was immunoSEQ multiplex PCR. The sample holds 350,000 to 400,000 clones, about 89% seen once. The sample was PBMCs or T cells enriched from blood (not recorded which). The receptor source for this set is a man aged 40-55 years in a cohort exposed to, infected with or recovered from COVID-19 (not recorded which).

This clone appeared a few times. The genes are TRBV18 and TRBJ1-1; TRBD1 matches at 10 bases. The CDR3 loop spans 14 amino acids. Germline loops: CDR1 KGHSH, CDR2 LQKENI. V was pared by 4 bases and J by 4 bases, with 3 bases of the junction left unmatched. This CDR3 is CASSRDRGITEAFF. CDR3 DNA sequence: TGTGCCAGCTCACGGGACAGGGGTATCACTGAAGCTTTCTTT.

This clone was seen a single time. The V gene is TRBV7-2, the J gene TRBJ2-7, with D perhaps matching TRBD2 (5 bases). CDR1 and CDR2 (germline): SGHTA, FQGNSA. This CDR3 has 13 amino acids. V was pared by 4 bases and J by 4 bases, with 11 bases between. CDR3 DNA: TGTGCCAGCAGCTCCCGGGGATCATACGAGCAGTACTTC. It codes for CASSSRGSYEQYF.

The V and J genes are TRBV4-1 and TRBJ1-2; TRBD1 matches 7 bases. With V trimmed by 1 base and J by 8 bases, 10 bases remained unmatched. This CDR3 is built from 15 residues. CDR1 is MGHRA, CDR2 YSYEKL, per germline. In DNA, the CDR3 is TGCGCCAGCAGCCAAGGCCCGGACAGGTCAACCGGCTACACCTTC. Translated: CASSQGPDRSTGYTF.

The V gene is TRBV29-1, the J gene TRBJ2-5, with D perhaps matching TRBD2 (5 bases). This CDR3 region has 12 residues. Germline CDR1 reads SQVTM; CDR2 reads ANQGSEA. The V end lost 6 bases, the J end lost 5 bases, and 13 bases lay between the germline ends. This chain's CDR3 is CSVSSSLETQYF. The CDR3 DNA reads TGCAGCGTCTCTAGCTCCCTCGAGACCCAGTACTTC.

A note on this clone: Other DNA sequences in the sample encode the same CDR3. The chain links TRBV18 to TRBJ1-4, with 8 positions matching TRBD1. This CDR3 is built from 15 residues. Trimming at V came to 3 bases and at J to 2 bases, leaving 2 bases not matched to a gene. Germline CDR1 is KGHSH and CDR2 is LQKENI. The CDR3 bases are TGTGCCAGCTCACCCCAGGGGGCGACTAATGAAAAACTGTTTTTT. As protein: CASSPQGATNEKLFF.

The V and J genes are TRBV7-2 and TRBJ2-6, with 9 nucleotides matching TRBD1. Trimming took 1 base from V and 0 from J; bases not matched to a gene: 4. This CDR3 is 18 amino acids long. Germline V lookup: CDR1 SGHTA, CDR2 FQGNSA. The CDR3 here is CASSLVGTGSSGANVLTF. CDR3 DNA: TGTGCCAGCAGCTTAGTTGGGACAGGGAGCTCTGGGGCCAACGTCCTGACTTTC.

The rearrangement joins TRBV14 to TRBJ2-1; 14 nucleotides match TRBD2. Germline-derived CDR1 and CDR2 are SGHDN and FVKESK. The CDR3 spans 17 residues. Trimming at V came to 4 bases and at J to 6 bases, leaving 8 bases not matched to a gene. This CDR3 reads CASSPMTSGRAVNEQFF. The CDR3, as DNA: TGTGCCAGCAGCCCGATGACTAGCGGGAGGGCCGTCAATGAGCAGTTCTTC.

The chain has TRBV5-1 and TRBJ2-3; TRBD2 matches 13 bases. Germline CDR1 SGHRS, CDR2 YFSETQ. Trimming removed 5 bases from V and 4 bases from J; junction bases left unmatched: 1. This CDR3 contains 14 residues. The CDR3 DNA follows: TGCGCCAGCAGGGGACTAGCGGGGTCAGATACGCAGTATTTT. This gives the protein CASRGLAGSDTQYF.

This clone appeared a few times. The CDR3 here is CAWSVGSRNQPQHF. The CDR3 DNA reads TGTGCCTGGAGTGTAGGGAGCCGGAATCAGCCCCAGCATTTT. V and J are TRBV30 and TRBJ1-5; D remains ambiguous. The V gene lost 0 bases and the J gene lost 4 bases, with 10 bases spanning the gap. CDR1 GTSNPN and CDR2 SVGIG come from the germline V gene (reference sequence). There are 14 residues in the CDR3.

V and J are TRBV15 and TRBJ2-7, with TRBD1 identical over 7 bases. The CDR3 spans 15 residues. The junction had 7 bases not matched to a gene; V was cut back by 2 bases and J by 3 bases. Germline CDR1 LNHNV, CDR2 YYDKDF (reference sequence). CDR3 loop: CATSRPTGLGYEQYF. CDR3 nucleotides: TGTGCCACCAGCAGACCGACAGGGCTCGGCTACGAGCAGTACTTC. Drawing the rest from reference TRBV15 and TRBJ2-7, the complete variable domain is DAMVIQNPRYQVTQFGKPVTLSCSQTLNHNVMYWYQQKSSQAPKLLFHYYDKDFNNEADTPDNFQSRRPNTSFCFLDIRSPGLGDTAMYLCATSRPTGLGYEQYFGPGTRLTVT.

The chain carries TRBV2 and TRBJ1-6, with TRBD1 as a possible D gene (6 bases). The germline CDR1 and CDR2 sequences are SNHLY and FYNNEI. The CDR3 spans 17 residues. Trimming shortened V by 0 bases and J by 4 bases, and 13 bases separated the two germline ends. CDR3 bases: TGTGCCAGCAGTGAAGCAGGTACAGGGTCGTATAATTCACCCCTCCACTTT. Amino acid sequence: CASSEAGTGSYNSPLHF.

This rearrangement joins TRBV4-2 to TRBJ2-7, with 10 bases that match TRBD2. The CDR3 runs 18 residues. Trimming at V came to 0 bases and at J to 0 bases, leaving 8 bases not matched to a gene. Per the germline V gene, CDR1 is LGHNA and CDR2 is YNFKEQ. This CDR3 reads CASSQDISSGGSSYEQYF. In DNA, the CDR3 is TGTGCCAGCAGCCAAGATATCTCTAGCGGGGGAAGCTCCTACGAGCAGTACTTC.

The chain links TRBV6-5 to TRBJ2-7; 8 bases map to TRBD1. The CDR3 totals 14 residues. The V gene end was trimmed by 7 bases and the J gene end by 1 base; junction bases not matched to a gene: 6. Germline assignment: CDR1 MNHEY and CDR2 SVGAGI. CDR3 residues: CASTDRDRSYEQYF. The CDR3 bases are TGTGCCAGCACGGACCGGGACAGGTCCTACGAGCAGTACTTC.

J is TRBJ2-7 and V is TRBV6-5; D is perhaps TRBD2 (5 bases). From germline, CDR1 is MNHEY and CDR2 SVGAGI. V dropped 10 bases and J dropped 0 bases, with 19 bases sitting between them. The length of the CDR3 is 15 residues. The CDR3 spells CATLSLATSSYEQYF. For the CDR3, the DNA is TGTGCCACGCTTTCATTAGCGACGAGCTCCTACGAGCAGTACTTC.

The V gene is TRBV19, the J gene TRBJ2-2; D is perhaps TRBD2 (6 bases). Per germline, CDR1 LNHDA and CDR2 SQIVND (reference sequence). The CDR3 runs 14 residues. Deletions cut 3 bases from V and 5 bases from J, with 10 bases between. As DNA, the CDR3 is TGTGCCAGTAGTATTCGGGGGAAGACCGGGGAGCTGTTTTTT. It translates to CASSIRGKTGELFF.

The V call is TRBV4-1, the J call TRBJ2-1; tentative D call: TRBD2 (10 bases). The germline V gene encodes CDR1 MGHRA and CDR2 YSYEKL. This CDR3 is 16 amino acids long. V was trimmed by 4 bases and J by 7 bases, leaving 20 bases between them. CDR3 nucleotides: TGCGCCAGCAGCCTTACTAGCGGGACAGGGAGGAATGAGCAGTTCTTC. Protein: CASSLTSGTGRNEQFF.

This clone is a singleton in its sample. This chain links TRBV28 with TRBJ2-7; 9 nucleotides agree with TRBD1. This CDR3 spans 16 amino acids. Losses at the gene ends were 3 bases for V and 2 bases for J; bases not matched to a gene: 8. Germline V CDR1 and CDR2: MDHEN, SYDVKM. The CDR3 spells CASSLPGQGTTYEQYF. The CDR3, as DNA: TGTGCCAGCAGTTTGCCGGGACAGGGTACTACCTACGAGCAGTACTTC.

The chain joins TRBV28 to TRBJ2-3; 9 bases are a match to TRBD2. This CDR3 has 15 amino acids. The germline CDR1 and CDR2 sequences are MDHEN and SYDVKM. The ends lost 4 bases at V and 2 bases at J; junction bases unmatched: 4. The CDR3 DNA follows: TGTGCCAGCAGTTCTAGCGGGACTCCCACAGATACGCAGTATTTT. Translation gives CASSSSGTPTDTQYF.

The genes are TRBV6-2 or TRBV6-3 and TRBJ2-1; 7 bases are shared with TRBD2. Per the germline V gene, CDR1 is MNHEY and CDR2 is SVGEGT. Trimming took 6 bases from V and 15 from J; bases not matched to a gene: 11. The CDR3 length is 12 residues. The CDR3 nucleotides are TGTGCCAGCAGCACTCTAGCGGTTCCTGGGTTCTTC. Translating gives CASSTLAVPGFF.

V and J are TRBV2 and TRBJ1-5, with D possibly TRBD1 on 5 matching bases. V lost 4 bases, J lost 7 bases, and 8 bases lay in between. Germline V lookup: CDR1 SNHLY, CDR2 FYNNEI. The CDR3 extends over 12 amino acids. DNA of the CDR3: TGTGCCAGCAGTGTGGAGGGGCAGCCCCAGCATTTT. Translated, it gives CASSVEGQPQHF.

In DNA form, the CDR3 reads TGTGCCACGGAGGATTTTCGCAATCAGCCCCAGCATTTT. Amino acids: CATEDFRNQPQHF. The gene calls are TRBV28 and TRBJ1-5; D is unresolved. The V end was cut by 10 bases, the J end by 2 bases, with 12 bases between. Germline CDR1 reads MDHEN; CDR2 reads SYDVKM. This CDR3 has 13 amino acids.

This clone was seen only a few times. Other nucleotide sequences in the sample specify the same CDR3. The chain has TRBV5-1 and TRBJ1-3; no firm D call. The germline gives CDR1 SGHRS, CDR2 YFSETQ. The germline V and J ends were trimmed by 4 bases and 0 bases, with 8 bases remaining between them. The CDR3 is made up of 14 amino acids. In DNA, the CDR3 is TGCGCCAGCAGCGGAGGAAGCTCTGGAAACACCATATATTTT. Protein product: CASSGGSSGNTIYF.

The rearrangement links TRBV7-8 to TRBJ2-5, with TRBD1 as a possible D gene (5 bases). The germline CDR1 and CDR2 sequences are SGHVS and FQNEAQ. The CDR3 runs 17 residues. The V end lost 3 bases, the J end lost 2 bases, and 19 bases lay between the germline ends. The CDR3 DNA follows: TGTGCCAGCAGCTTCACCTTCCAGGGATTTAAGCAAGAGACCCAGTACTTC. It encodes CASSFTFQGFKQETQYF.

This clone was picked up one time. The chain couples TRBV15 to TRBJ1-5; no reliable D call. The CDR3 consists of 18 residues. Germline V gene data show CDR1 as LNHNV and CDR2 as YYDKDF (reference sequence). Trimming removed 0 bases at V and 3 bases at J, with 18 bases between. The CDR3 reads CATSRDGGLGTSNQPQHF. CDR3 nucleotides: TGTGCCACCAGCAGAGATGGAGGGCTAGGTACCTCCAATCAGCCCCAGCATTTT.

The rearrangement links TRBV5-4 to TRBJ1-6, with TRBD1 identical over 8 bases. Germline loops: CDR1 SGHNT, CDR2 YYREEE (reference sequence). This CDR3 is 19 amino acids long. With 1 base clipped from V and 4 bases from J, the junction kept 13 bases outside the gene matches. The CDR3 DNA reads as TGTGCCAGCAGCTTGTACATCAGGGGGCGCGAAGGGTATAATTCACCCCTCCACTTT. Its translation: CASSLYIRGREGYNSPLHF.

V is TRBV6-1 and J is TRBJ1-6, with D unresolved. This CDR3 is built from 12 residues. CDR1 is MNHNS and CDR2 is SASEGT in the germline V gene. Trimming left V 1 base short and J 13 bases short, with 8 bases between. CDR3 sequence: CASSEVSPPLHF. Here the CDR3 DNA reads TGTGCCAGCAGTGAAGTATCCCCCCCCCTCCACTTT.

The gene calls are TRBV30 and TRBJ1-4; tentatively, D is TRBD1 (5 bases). Germline values: CDR1 GTSNPN, CDR2 SVGIG (reference sequence). Trimming took off 0 bases at V and 7 bases at J, with 9 bases between the two ends. This CDR3 is 13 amino acids long. As DNA, the CDR3 is TGTGCCTGGAGTGTAGGCGGGGGTGAAAAACTGTTTTTT. Translated: CAWSVGGGEKLFF. The whole variable domain, filled in from reference TRBV30 and TRBJ1-4, reads SQTIHQWPATLVQPVGSPLSLECTVEGTSNPNLYWYRQAAGRGLQLLFYSVGIGQISSEVPQNLSASRPQDRQFILSSKKLLLSDSGFYLCAWSVGGGEKLFFGSGTQLSVL.

The V and J genes are TRBV4-2 and TRBJ2-3; 10 bases agree with TRBD1. Trimming at V came to 4 bases and at J to 4 bases, leaving 8 bases not matched to a gene. The CDR3 is made up of 16 amino acids. Germline V gene data show CDR1 as LGHNA and CDR2 as YNFKEQ. This CDR3 is CASSLGRDRGADTQYF. CDR3 bases: TGTGCCAGCAGCCTAGGCCGGGACAGGGGTGCAGATACGCAGTATTTT.

With regard to this clone: This CDR3 is also generated by other DNA sequences in the sample. This chain connects TRBV28 to TRBJ2-7; TRBD1 matches at 9 bases. The CDR3 loop spans 13 amino acids. V shed 4 bases, J shed 6 bases, and the junction held 4 bases outside the gene matches. Germline CDR1 and CDR2: MDHEN and SYDVKM. This CDR3 reads CASSSHRGREQYF. CDR3 nucleotide sequence: TGTGCCAGCAGTTCCCACAGGGGGCGCGAGCAGTACTTC.